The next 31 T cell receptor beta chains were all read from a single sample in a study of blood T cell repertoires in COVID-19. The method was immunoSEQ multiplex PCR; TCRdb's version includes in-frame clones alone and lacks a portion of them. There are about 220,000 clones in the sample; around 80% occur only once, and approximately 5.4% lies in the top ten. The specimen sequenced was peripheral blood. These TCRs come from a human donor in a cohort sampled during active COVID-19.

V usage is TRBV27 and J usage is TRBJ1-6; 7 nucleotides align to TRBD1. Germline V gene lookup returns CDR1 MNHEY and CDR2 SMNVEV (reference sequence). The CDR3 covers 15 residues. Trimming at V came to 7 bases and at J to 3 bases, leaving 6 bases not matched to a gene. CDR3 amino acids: CASTYRDSYNSPLHF. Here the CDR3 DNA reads TGTGCCAGCACTTACCGGGACAGCTATAATTCACCCCTCCACTTT.

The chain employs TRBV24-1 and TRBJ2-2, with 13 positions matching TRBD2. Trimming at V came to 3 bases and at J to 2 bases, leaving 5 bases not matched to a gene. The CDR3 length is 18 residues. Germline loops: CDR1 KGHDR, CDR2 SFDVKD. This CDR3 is CATSDPGLAGVNTGELFF. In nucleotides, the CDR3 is TGTGCCACCAGTGATCCAGGACTAGCGGGAGTTAACACCGGGGAGCTGTTTTTT.

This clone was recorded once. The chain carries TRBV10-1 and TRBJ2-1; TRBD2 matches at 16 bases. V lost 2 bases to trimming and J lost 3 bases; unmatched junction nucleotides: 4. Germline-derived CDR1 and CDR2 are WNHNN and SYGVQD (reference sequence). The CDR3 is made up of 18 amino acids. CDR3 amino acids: CASSERGLAGGLYNEQFF. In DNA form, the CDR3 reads TGCGCCAGCAGTGAGAGGGGACTAGCGGGAGGGCTCTACAATGAGCAGTTCTTC.

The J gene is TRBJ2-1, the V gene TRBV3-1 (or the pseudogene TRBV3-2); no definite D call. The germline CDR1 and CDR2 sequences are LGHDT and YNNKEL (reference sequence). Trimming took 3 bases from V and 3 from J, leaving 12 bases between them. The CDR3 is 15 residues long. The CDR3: CASSHRVSSYNEQFF. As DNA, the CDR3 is TGTGCCAGCAGCCACCGAGTATCTAGCTACAATGAGCAGTTCTTC.

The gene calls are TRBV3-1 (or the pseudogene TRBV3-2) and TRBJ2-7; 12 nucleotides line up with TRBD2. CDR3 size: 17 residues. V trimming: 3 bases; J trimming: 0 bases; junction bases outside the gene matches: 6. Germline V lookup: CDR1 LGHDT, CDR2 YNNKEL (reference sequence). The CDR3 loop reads CASSQRTSGTFSYEQYF. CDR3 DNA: TGTGCCAGCAGCCAGAGGACTAGCGGGACCTTCTCCTACGAGCAGTACTTC.

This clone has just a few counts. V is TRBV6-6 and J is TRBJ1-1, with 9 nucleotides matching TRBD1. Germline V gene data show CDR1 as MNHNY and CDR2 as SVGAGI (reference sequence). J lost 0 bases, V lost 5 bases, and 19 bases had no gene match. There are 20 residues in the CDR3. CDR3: CASSLGGLRDRAKLNTEAFF. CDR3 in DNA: TGTGCCAGCAGTCTCGGAGGGCTCCGGGACAGGGCTAAGTTGAACACTGAAGCTTTCTTT.

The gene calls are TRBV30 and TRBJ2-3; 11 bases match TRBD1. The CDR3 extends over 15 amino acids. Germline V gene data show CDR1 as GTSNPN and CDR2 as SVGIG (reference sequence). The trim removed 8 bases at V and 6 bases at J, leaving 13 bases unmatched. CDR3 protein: CAPPPGGQGADTQYF. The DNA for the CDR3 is TGTGCCCCTCCCCCCGGAGGACAGGGGGCGGATACGCAGTATTTT. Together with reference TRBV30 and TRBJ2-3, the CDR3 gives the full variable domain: SQTIHQWPATLVQPVGSPLSLECTVEGTSNPNLYWYRQAAGRGLQLLFYSVGIGQISSEVPQNLSASRPQDRQFILSSKKLLLSDSGFYLCAPPPGGQGADTQYFGPGTRLTVL.

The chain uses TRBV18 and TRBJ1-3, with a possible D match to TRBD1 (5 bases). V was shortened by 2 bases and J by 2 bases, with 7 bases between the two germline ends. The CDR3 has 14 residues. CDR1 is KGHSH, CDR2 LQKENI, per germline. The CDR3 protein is CASSPGTAGNTIYF. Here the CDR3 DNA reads TGTGCCAGCTCACCAGGGACTGCTGGAAACACCATATATTTT.

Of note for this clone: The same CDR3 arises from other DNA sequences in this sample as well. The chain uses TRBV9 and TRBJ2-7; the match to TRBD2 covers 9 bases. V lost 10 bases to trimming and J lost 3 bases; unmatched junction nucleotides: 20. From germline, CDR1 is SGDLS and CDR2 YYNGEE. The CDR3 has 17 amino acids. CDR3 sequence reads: CAPRVEGGLAGFYEQYF. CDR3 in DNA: TGTGCCCCCCGCGTCGAGGGGGGGCTAGCGGGGTTCTACGAGCAGTACTTC.

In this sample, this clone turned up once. The CDR3 protein is CASSFTPASLNTGELFF. CDR3 nucleotide sequence: TGTGCCAGCAGTTTCACCCCGGCTAGCTTGAACACCGGGGAGCTGTTTTTT. V is TRBV28 and J is TRBJ2-2; D might be TRBD2 (5 bases). Germline CDR1 and CDR2: MDHEN and SYDVKM. V lost 3 bases and J lost 1, with 15 bases in between. The length of the CDR3 is 17 residues. Full variable domain (rest looked up from reference TRBV28 and TRBJ2-2): DVKVTQSSRYLVKRTGEKVFLECVQDMDHENMFWYRQDPGLGLRLIYFSYDVKMKEKGDIPEGYSVSREKKERFSLILESASTNQTSMYLCASSFTPASLNTGELFFGEGSRLTVL.

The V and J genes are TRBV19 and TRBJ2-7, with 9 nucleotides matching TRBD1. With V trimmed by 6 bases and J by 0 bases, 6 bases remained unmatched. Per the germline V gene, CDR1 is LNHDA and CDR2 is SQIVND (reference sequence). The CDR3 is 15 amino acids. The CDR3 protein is CASRRADRGSYEQYF. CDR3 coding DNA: TGTGCCAGTAGAAGGGCGGACAGGGGCTCCTACGAGCAGTACTTC.

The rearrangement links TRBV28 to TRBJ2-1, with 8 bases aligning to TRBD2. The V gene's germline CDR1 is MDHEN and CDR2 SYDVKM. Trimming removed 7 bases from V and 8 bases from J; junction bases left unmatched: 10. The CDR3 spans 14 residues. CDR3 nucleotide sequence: TGTGCCAGCAAAACTAGCGGACCTTGGGATGAGCAGTTCTTC. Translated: CASKTSGPWDEQFF.

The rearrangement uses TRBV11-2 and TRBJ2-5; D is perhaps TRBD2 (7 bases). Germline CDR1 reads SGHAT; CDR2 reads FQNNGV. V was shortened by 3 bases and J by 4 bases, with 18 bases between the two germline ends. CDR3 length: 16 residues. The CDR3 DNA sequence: TGTGCCAGCAGCTTGTGGGGGGGCGCGGGGCCAGAGACCCAGTACTTC. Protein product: CASSLWGGAGPETQYF.

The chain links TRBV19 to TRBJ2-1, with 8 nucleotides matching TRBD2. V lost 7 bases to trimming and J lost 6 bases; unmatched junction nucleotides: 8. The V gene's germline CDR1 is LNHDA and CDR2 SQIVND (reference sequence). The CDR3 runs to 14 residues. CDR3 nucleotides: TGTGCCAGTAAGGACAGCGGGAGAGGCAATGAGCAGTTCTTC. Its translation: CASKDSGRGNEQFF.

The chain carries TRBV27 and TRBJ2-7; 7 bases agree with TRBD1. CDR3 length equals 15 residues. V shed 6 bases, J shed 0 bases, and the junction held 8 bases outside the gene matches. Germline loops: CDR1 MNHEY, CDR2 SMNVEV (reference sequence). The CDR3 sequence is CASSNRGRLSYEQYF. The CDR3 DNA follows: TGTGCCAGCAGCAACAGGGGCCGACTCTCCTACGAGCAGTACTTC.

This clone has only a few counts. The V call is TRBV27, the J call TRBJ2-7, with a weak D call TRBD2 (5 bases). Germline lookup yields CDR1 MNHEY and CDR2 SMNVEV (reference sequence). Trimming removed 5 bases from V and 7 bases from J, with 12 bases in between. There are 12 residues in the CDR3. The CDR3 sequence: CASSPPGREQYF. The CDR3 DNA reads TGTGCCAGCAGTCCTCCGGGGAGAGAGCAGTACTTC.

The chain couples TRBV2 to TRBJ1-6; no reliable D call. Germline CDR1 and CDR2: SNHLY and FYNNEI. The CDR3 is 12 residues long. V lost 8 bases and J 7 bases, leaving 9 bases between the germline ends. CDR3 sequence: CASRRGNSPLHF. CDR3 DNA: TGTGCCAGCCGTCGGGGAAATTCACCCCTCCACTTT.

The CDR3 spells CASSQRQGTGDEQYF. CDR3 DNA: TGTGCCAGCTCACAACGACAGGGGACTGGGGACGAGCAGTACTTC. The rearrangement uses TRBV18 and TRBJ2-7; TRBD1 matches 8 bases. V gave up 4 bases and J gave up 5 bases; unmatched junction bases: 10. Germline CDR1 is KGHSH and CDR2 is LQKENI. This CDR3 is 15 amino acids long.

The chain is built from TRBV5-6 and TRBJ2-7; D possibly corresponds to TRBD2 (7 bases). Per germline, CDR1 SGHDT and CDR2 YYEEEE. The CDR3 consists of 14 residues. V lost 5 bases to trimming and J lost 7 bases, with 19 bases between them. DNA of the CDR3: TGTGCCAGCAGATTCGGACAGCTCGGGGGGGAGCAGTACTTC. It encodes CASRFGQLGGEQYF.

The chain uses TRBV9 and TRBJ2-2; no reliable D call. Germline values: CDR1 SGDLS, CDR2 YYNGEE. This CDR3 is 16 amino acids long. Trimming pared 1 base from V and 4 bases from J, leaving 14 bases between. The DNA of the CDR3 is TGTGCCAGCAGCGTAACGCCAAGAGGAAGCACCGGGGAGCTGTTTTTT. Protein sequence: CASSVTPRGSTGELFF.

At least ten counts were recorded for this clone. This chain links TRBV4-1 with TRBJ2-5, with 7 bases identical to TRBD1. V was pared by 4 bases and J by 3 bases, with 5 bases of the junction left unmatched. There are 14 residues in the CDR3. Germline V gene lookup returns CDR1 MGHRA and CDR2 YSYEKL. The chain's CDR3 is CASSRWTGEETQYF. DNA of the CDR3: TGCGCCAGCAGCCGATGGACAGGCGAAGAGACCCAGTACTTC.

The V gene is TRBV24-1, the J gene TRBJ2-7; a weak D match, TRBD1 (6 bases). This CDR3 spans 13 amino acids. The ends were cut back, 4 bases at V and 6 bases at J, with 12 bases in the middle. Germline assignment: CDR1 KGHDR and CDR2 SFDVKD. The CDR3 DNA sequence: TGTGCCACCAGTGAATCCTCCAGGGGCGAGCAGTACTTC. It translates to CATSESSRGEQYF.

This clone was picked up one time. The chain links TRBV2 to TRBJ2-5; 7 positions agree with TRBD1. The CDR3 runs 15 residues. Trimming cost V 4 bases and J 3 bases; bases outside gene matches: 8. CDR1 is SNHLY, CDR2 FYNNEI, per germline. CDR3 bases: TGTGCCAGCAGTGTAGAGACAGGGCTGGAAGAGACCCAGTACTTC. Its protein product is CASSVETGLEETQYF.

CDR3 in amino acids: CASSYSRRLNTGELFF. The CDR3 DNA sequence: TGTGCCAGCAGTTACTCGCGGAGACTGAACACCGGGGAGCTGTTTTTT. The gene calls are TRBV6-2 or TRBV6-3 and TRBJ2-2, with D uncertain. The CDR3 has 16 amino acids. In germline, CDR1 is MNHEY, CDR2 SVGEGT. Deletions cut 0 bases from V and 1 base from J, with 9 bases between.

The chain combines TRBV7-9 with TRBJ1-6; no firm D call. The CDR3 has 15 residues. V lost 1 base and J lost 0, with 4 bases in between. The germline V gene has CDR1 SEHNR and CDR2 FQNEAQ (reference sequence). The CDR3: CASSLGGSYNSPLHF. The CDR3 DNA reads TGTGCCAGCAGCTTAGGCGGCTCCTATAATTCACCCCTCCACTTT.

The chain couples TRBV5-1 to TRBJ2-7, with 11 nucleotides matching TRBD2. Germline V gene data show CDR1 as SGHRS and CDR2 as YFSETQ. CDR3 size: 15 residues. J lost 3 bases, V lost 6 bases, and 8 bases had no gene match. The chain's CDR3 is CASTGGTSGFYEQYF. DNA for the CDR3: TGCGCCAGCACTGGGGGGACTAGCGGATTCTACGAGCAGTACTTC.

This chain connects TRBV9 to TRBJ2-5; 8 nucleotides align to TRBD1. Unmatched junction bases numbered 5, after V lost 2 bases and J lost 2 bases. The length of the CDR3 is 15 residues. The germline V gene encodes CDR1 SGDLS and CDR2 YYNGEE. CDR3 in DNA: TGTGCCAGCAGCGTCGGCAGGGGGCTACAAGAGACCCAGTACTTC. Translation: CASSVGRGLQETQYF.

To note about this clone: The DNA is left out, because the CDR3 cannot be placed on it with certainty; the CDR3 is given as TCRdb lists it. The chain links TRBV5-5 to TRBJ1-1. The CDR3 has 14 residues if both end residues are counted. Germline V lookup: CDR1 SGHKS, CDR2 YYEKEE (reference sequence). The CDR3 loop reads CASSFWRGNTEAFF.

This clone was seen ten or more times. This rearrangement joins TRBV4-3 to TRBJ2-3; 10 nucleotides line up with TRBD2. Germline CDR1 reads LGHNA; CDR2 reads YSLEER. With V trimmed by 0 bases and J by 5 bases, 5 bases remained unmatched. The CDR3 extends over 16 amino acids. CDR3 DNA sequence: TGCGCCAGCAGCCAAGAGGTAGCGGGAGGCGTAGATACGCAGTATTTT. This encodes CASSQEVAGGVDTQYF.

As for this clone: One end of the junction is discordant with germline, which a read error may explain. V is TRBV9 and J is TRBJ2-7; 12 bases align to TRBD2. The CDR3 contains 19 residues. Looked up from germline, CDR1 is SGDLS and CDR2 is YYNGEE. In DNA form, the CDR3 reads TGTGCCAGCAGCCCCCGAAGCGGAGCTAGCGGGAGGGCCTCCCACGAGCAGTACTTC. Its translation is CASSPRSGASGRASHEQYF.

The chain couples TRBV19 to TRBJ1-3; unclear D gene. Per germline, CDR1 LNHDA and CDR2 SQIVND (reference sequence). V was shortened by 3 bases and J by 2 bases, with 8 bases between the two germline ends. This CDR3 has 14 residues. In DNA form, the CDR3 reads TGTGCCAGTAGTATTAGGAGCGCTGGAAACACCATATATTTT. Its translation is CASSIRSAGNTIYF.